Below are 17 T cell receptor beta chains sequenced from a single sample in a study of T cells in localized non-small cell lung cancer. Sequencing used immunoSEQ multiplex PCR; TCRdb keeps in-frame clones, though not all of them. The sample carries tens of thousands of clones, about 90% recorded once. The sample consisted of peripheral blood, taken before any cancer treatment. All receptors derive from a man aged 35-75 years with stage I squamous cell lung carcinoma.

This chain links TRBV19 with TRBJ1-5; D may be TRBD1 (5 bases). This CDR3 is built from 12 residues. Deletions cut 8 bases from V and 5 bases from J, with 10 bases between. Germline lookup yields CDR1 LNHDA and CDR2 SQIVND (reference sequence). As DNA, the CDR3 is TGTGCCAGTGGGGGATGGGATCAGCCCCAGCATTTT. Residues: CASGGWDQPQHF.

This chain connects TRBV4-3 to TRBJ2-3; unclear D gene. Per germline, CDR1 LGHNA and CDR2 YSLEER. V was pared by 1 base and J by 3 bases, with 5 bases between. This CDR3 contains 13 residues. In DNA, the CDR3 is TGCGCCAGCAGCCAAGTTTTAACAGATACGCAGTATTTT. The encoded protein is CASSQVLTDTQYF.

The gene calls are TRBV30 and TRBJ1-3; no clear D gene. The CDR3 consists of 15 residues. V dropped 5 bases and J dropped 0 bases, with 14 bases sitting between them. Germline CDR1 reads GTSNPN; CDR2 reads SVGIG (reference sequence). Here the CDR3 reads CAWGGGRSSGNTIYF. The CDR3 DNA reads TGTGCCTGGGGCGGCGGCCGAAGCTCTGGAAACACCATATATTTT.

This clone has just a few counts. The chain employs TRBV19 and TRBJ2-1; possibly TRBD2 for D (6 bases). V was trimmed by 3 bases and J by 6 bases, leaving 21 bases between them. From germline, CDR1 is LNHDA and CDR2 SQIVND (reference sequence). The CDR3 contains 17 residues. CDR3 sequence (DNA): TGTGCCAGTAGTATTTGGAGGGACCGGTCTCGACCCAATGAGCAGTTCTTC. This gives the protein CASSIWRDRSRPNEQFF.

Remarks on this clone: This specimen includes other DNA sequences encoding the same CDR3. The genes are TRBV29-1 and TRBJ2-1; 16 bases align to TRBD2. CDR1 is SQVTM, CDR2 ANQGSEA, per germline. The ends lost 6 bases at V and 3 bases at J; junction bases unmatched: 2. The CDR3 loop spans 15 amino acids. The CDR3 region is CSVGLAGGLYNEQFF. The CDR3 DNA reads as TGCAGCGTGGGACTAGCGGGAGGGCTCTACAATGAGCAGTTCTTC.

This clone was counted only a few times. CDR3 region: CASGPFPGANVLTF. The CDR3 DNA reads TGTGCCTCAGGACCATTTCCTGGGGCCAACGTCCTGACTTTC. The chain combines TRBV30 with TRBJ2-6; D ambiguous. Germline V gene data show CDR1 as GTSNPN and CDR2 as SVGIG (reference sequence). The germline V and J ends were trimmed by 7 bases and 2 bases, with 12 bases remaining between them. The CDR3 loop spans 14 amino acids.

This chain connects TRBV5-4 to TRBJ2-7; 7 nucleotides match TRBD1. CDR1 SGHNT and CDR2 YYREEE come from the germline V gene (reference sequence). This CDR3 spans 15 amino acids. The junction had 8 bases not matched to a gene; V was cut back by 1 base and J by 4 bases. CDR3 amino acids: CASSLIGQGVYEQYF. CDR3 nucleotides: TGTGCCAGCAGCTTGATAGGCCAGGGGGTGTACGAGCAGTACTTC.

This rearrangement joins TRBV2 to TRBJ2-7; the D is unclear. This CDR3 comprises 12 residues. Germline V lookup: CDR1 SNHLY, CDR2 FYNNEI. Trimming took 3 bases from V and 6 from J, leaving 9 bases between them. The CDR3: CASSDPLAEQYF. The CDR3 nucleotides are TGTGCCAGCAGTGACCCCCTGGCCGAGCAGTACTTC.

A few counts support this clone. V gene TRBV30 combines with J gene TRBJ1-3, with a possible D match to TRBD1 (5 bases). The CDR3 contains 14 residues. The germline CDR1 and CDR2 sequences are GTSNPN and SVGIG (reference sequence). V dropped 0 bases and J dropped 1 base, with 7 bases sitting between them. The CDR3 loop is CAWSVQGSGNTIYF. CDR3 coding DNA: TGTGCCTGGAGTGTCCAGGGATCTGGAAACACCATATATTTT.

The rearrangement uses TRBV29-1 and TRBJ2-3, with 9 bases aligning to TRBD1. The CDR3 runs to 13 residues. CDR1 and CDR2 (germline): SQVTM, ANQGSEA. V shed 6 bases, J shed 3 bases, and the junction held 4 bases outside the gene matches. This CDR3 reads CSVLTGGTDTQYF. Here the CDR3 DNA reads TGCAGCGTCCTGACAGGGGGAACAGATACGCAGTATTTT.

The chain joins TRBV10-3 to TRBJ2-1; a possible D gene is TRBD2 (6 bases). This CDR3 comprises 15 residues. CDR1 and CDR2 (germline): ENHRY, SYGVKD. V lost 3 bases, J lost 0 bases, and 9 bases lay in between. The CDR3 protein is CAISDVGSSYNEQFF. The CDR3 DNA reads TGTGCCATCAGTGATGTCGGGAGCTCCTACAATGAGCAGTTCTTC.

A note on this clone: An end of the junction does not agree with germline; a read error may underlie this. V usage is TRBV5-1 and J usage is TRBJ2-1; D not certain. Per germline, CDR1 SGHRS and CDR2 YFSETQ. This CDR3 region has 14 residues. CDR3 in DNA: TGCGCCAGCAGCTTGTATGGTACATCCACCTGGGCGATCTTC. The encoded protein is CASSLYGTSTWAIF. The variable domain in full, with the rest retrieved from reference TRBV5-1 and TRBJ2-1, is KAGVTQTPRYLIKTRGQQVTLSCSPISGHRSVSWYQQTPGQGLQFLFEYFSETQRNKGNFPGRFSGRQFSNSRSEMNVSTLELGDSALYLCASSLYGTSTWAIFGPGTRLTVL.

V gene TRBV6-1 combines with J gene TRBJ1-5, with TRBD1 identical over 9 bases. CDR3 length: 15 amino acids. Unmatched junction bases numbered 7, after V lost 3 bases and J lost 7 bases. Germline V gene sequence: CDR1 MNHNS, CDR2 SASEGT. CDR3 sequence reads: CASSDLGQGWQPQHF. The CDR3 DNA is TGTGCCAGCAGTGACCTGGGACAGGGTTGGCAGCCCCAGCATTTT.

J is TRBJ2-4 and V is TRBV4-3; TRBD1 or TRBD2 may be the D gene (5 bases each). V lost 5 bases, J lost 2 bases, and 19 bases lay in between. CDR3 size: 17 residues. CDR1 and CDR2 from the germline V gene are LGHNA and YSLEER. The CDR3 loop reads CASSVGDRGSPKNIQYF. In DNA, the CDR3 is TGCGCCAGCAGCGTGGGGGATAGGGGTAGCCCCAAAAACATTCAGTACTTC.

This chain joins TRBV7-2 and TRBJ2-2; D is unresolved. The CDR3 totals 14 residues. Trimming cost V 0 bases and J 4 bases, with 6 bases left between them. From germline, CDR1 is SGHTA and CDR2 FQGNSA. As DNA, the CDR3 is TGTGCCAGCAGCTTAGCCCCGGCCACCGGGGAGCTGTTTTTT. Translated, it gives CASSLAPATGELFF.

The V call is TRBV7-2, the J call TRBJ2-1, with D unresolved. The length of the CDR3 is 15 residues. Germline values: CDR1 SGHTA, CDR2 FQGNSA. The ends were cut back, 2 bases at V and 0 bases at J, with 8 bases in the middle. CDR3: CASSLMGDSYNEQFF. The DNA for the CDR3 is TGTGCCAGCAGCTTAATGGGTGACTCCTACAATGAGCAGTTCTTC.

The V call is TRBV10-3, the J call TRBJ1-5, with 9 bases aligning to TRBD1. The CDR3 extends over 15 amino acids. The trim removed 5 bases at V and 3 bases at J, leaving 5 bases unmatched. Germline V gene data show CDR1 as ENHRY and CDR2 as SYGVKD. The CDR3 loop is CAISKTGGANQPQHF. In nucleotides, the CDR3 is TGTGCCATCAGTAAAACAGGGGGCGCCAATCAGCCCCAGCATTTT.